These 32 T cell receptor beta chains originate from one sample sequenced in a study of cytomegalovirus exposure and HLA in healthy donors. A multiplex PCR was run with 60 Vbeta primers and 13 Jbeta primers. Repertoires were generated with immunoSEQ multiplex PCR, while TCRdb's copy carries only in-frame clones and drops some. The sample has roughly 180,000 clones; approximately 80% are singletons. Specimen: PBMCs. The receptors derive from a girl aged 2 to 9 in good health and CMV-seropositive.

This clone was recorded a few times. J is TRBJ1-1 and V is TRBV30; D not resolved. The CDR3 contains 13 residues. Germline CDR1 reads GTSNPN; CDR2 reads SVGIG (reference sequence). V lost 2 bases to trimming and J lost 1 base, with 8 bases between them. This chain's CDR3 is CAWSPGPNTEAFF. CDR3 nucleotide sequence: TGTGCCTGGAGTCCGGGTCCGAACACTGAAGCTTTCTTT.

Of note for this clone: Compared with germline, one end of the junction differs, possibly owing to a read error. V usage is TRBV5-6 and J usage is TRBJ1-1, with unresolved D. This CDR3 region has 14 residues. Germline V gene lookup returns CDR1 SGHDT and CDR2 YYEEEE. CDR3 sequence: CAGRRGGLNTEAFF. For the CDR3, the DNA is TGTGCCGGCAGGCGTGGCGGATTGAACACTGAAGCTTTCTTT.

V is TRBV29-1 and J is TRBJ2-7, with TRBD2 identical over 10 bases. CDR3 length: 13 residues. V was clipped by 6 bases and J by 4 bases; unmatched bases: 6. Germline V gene sequence: CDR1 SQVTM, CDR2 ANQGSEA. The CDR3 DNA is TGCAGCGTACCCGGGACTAGCGTGTACGAGCAGTACTTC. Translation: CSVPGTSVYEQYF.

V is TRBV2 and J is TRBJ2-3; 7 bases line up with TRBD2. J was trimmed by 5 bases and V by 7 bases; bases with no gene match: 12. The CDR3 contains 15 residues. Germline-derived CDR1 and CDR2 are SNHLY and FYNNEI. The CDR3 sequence: CASTSSGGSIDTQYF. The CDR3 nucleotides are TGTGCCAGCACCTCGTCGGGGGGTTCGATAGATACGCAGTATTTT.

The chain has TRBV4-1 and TRBJ2-7; D is possibly TRBD1 (6 bases). Germline V lookup: CDR1 MGHRA, CDR2 YSYEKL. Trimming left V 8 bases short and J 4 bases short, with 15 bases between. The CDR3 is 13 residues long. The CDR3 reads CASSPSGEYEQYF. As DNA, the CDR3 is TGCGCCAGCTCCCCGTCAGGGGAATACGAGCAGTACTTC.

The V gene is TRBV4-1, the J gene TRBJ1-5; D not certain. The CDR3 totals 17 residues. Trimming removed 1 base from V and 1 base from J, with 14 bases in between. Germline-derived CDR1 and CDR2 are MGHRA and YSYEKL. CDR3: CASSQGATLRSNQPQHF. CDR3 in DNA: TGCGCCAGCAGCCAAGGGGCCACGCTTCGGAGCAATCAGCCCCAGCATTTT.

V usage is TRBV11-2 and J usage is TRBJ2-3; a weak D match, TRBD1 (6 bases). This CDR3 is 17 amino acids long. V was pared by 1 base and J by 4 bases, with 18 bases between. Germline CDR1 reads SGHAT; CDR2 reads FQNNGV. CDR3 sequence: CASSLAWREGGADTQYF. CDR3 sequence (DNA): TGTGCCAGCAGCTTAGCGTGGCGAGAAGGGGGTGCAGATACGCAGTATTTT.

J is TRBJ1-6 and V is TRBV5-1; 9 positions match TRBD1. Per germline, CDR1 SGHRS and CDR2 YFSETQ. The CDR3 is 14 amino acids. The V and J ends lost 1 base and 8 bases, in that order; junction bases with no gene match: 1. The CDR3 bases are TGCGCCAGCAGCTTGCGGACAGGGGATTCACCCCTCCACTTT. Translation: CASSLRTGDSPLHF.

The J gene is TRBJ1-3, the V gene TRBV7-2; TRBD1 matches at 8 bases. Germline V CDR1 and CDR2: SGHTA, FQGNSA. CDR3 length: 14 residues. With 5 bases clipped from V and 4 bases from J, the junction kept 4 bases outside the gene matches. The CDR3 bases are TGTGCCAGCAGCCCCGGGACAGGCGGAAACACCATATATTTT. It is translated as CASSPGTGGNTIYF.

This clone was seen just once. The rearrangement uses TRBV6-5 and TRBJ1-2; a weak D match, TRBD1 (6 bases). V lost 7 bases and J lost 2, with 17 bases in between. Looked up from germline, CDR1 is MNHEY and CDR2 is SVGAGI. This CDR3 is 15 amino acids long. The CDR3 sequence: CASNSHRAQNYGYTF. CDR3 nucleotide sequence: TGTGCCAGCAACTCTCACAGGGCCCAGAACTATGGCTACACCTTC.

This clone was seen a single time. The chain joins TRBV27 to TRBJ1-1; no clear D gene. CDR1 is MNHEY and CDR2 is SMNVEV in the germline V gene (reference sequence). The CDR3 runs to 13 residues. Trimming cost V 3 bases and J 6 bases, with 11 bases left between them. CDR3 in amino acids: CASSFQNGAEAFF. The CDR3 DNA follows: TGTGCCAGCAGTTTCCAAAACGGGGCTGAAGCTTTCTTT.

The CDR3 nucleotides read TGTGCCAGCAGCTTATTGCCGGGAATGGGGTCCTACAATGAGCAGTTCTTC. As protein: CASSLLPGMGSYNEQFF. The chain joins TRBV7-3 to TRBJ2-1; D possibly corresponds to TRBD2 (5 bases). V lost 2 bases and J 1 base, leaving 15 bases between the germline ends. This CDR3 region has 17 residues. The V gene's germline CDR1 is SGHTA and CDR2 FQGTGA. Based on the CDR3 plus reference TRBV7-3 and TRBJ2-1, the full variable domain is GAGVSQTPSNKVTEKGKYVELRCDPISGHTALYWYRQSLGQGPEFLIYFQGTGAADDSGLPNDRFFAVRPEGSVSTLKIQRTERGDSAVYLCASSLLPGMGSYNEQFFGPGTRLTVL.

The rearrangement uses TRBV5-4 and TRBJ2-4; 8 positions match TRBD1. Per the germline V gene, CDR1 is SGHNT and CDR2 is YYREEE (reference sequence). The CDR3 totals 14 residues. V trimming: 3 bases; J trimming: 8 bases; junction bases outside the gene matches: 7. CDR3 coding DNA: TGTGCCAGCAGCTCCGGACAGGGAGATCACATTCAGTACTTC. It translates to CASSSGQGDHIQYF.

This chain connects TRBV5-1 to TRBJ1-4; D possibly corresponds to TRBD1 (5 bases). Germline assignment: CDR1 SGHRS and CDR2 YFSETQ. Trimming cost V 0 bases and J 5 bases, with 14 bases left between them. This CDR3 is built from 16 residues. CDR3 nucleotide sequence: TGCGCCAGCAGCTTGGGGCCGACTGGGGCCAATGAAAAACTGTTTTTT. Translated: CASSLGPTGANEKLFF.

The V gene is TRBV19, the J gene TRBJ1-1, with 8 bases that match TRBD1. The V segment lost 4 bases and the J segment 5 bases; nucleotides outside the gene matches: 9. Germline CDR1 LNHDA, CDR2 SQIVND (reference sequence). This CDR3 comprises 15 residues. The CDR3 DNA follows: TGTGCCAGTAGTAACCCAGGACAGGGTAGGACTGAAGCTTTCTTT. It is translated as CASSNPGQGRTEAFF.

V is TRBV11-2 and J is TRBJ1-1; TRBD1 agrees at 7 bases. The CDR3 consists of 15 residues. Germline-derived CDR1 and CDR2 are SGHAT and FQNNGV. Trimming cost V 11 bases and J 0 bases; bases outside gene matches: 12. This CDR3 reads CASARQGTMNTEAFF. DNA of the CDR3: TGTGCCTCCGCAAGACAGGGAACAATGAACACTGAAGCTTTCTTT.

V is TRBV4-1 and J is TRBJ1-2, with 8 bases matching TRBD1. The CDR3 contains 17 residues. With 0 bases clipped from V and 3 bases from J, the junction kept 9 bases outside the gene matches. Germline V gene lookup returns CDR1 MGHRA and CDR2 YSYEKL. CDR3 nucleotide sequence: TGCGCCAGCAGCCAAGATTATGCAGGGGGCGCTGACTATGGCTACACCTTC. This translates into CASSQDYAGGADYGYTF.

The chain combines TRBV7-3 with TRBJ1-1; maybe TRBD1 (5 bases). Germline lookup yields CDR1 SGHTA and CDR2 FQGTGA. CDR3 length equals 14 residues. Trimming removed 1 base from V and 4 bases from J, with 10 bases in between. CDR3 sequence: CASSLRQGGTEAFF. The CDR3 coding sequence is TGTGCCAGCAGCTTAAGGCAGGGCGGCACTGAAGCTTTCTTT.

The chain has TRBV6-5 and TRBJ2-7, with 8 bases aligning to TRBD1. Germline V CDR1 and CDR2: MNHEY, SVGAGI. Trimming at V came to 3 bases and at J to 3 bases, leaving 7 bases not matched to a gene. The length of the CDR3 is 15 residues. CDR3 region: CASSYRTGNFYEQYF. The CDR3 bases are TGTGCCAGCAGTTATAGGACAGGGAATTTCTACGAGCAGTACTTC.

The genes are TRBV9 and TRBJ2-1, with TRBD2 identical over 12 bases. The CDR3 extends over 17 amino acids. V shed 0 bases and J 6 bases; nucleotides not matched to a gene: 7. Germline V gene sequence: CDR1 SGDLS, CDR2 YYNGEE. CDR3 nucleotides: TGTGCCAGCAGCGTAGAGGGACTAGCGGGTCTGGGCAATGAGCAGTTCTTC. It codes for CASSVEGLAGLGNEQFF.

The chain links TRBV2 to TRBJ1-5, with D tentatively TRBD1 (5 bases). CDR3 length equals 13 residues. V was clipped by 8 bases and J by 1 base, with 9 bases between them. Germline-derived CDR1 and CDR2 are SNHLY and FYNNEI. The chain's CDR3 is CASGGESNQPQHF. CDR3 nucleotides: TGTGCCAGCGGAGGGGAGAGCAATCAGCCCCAGCATTTT.

The chain couples TRBV30 to TRBJ2-2, with D possibly matching TRBD2 (5 bases). V was trimmed by 5 bases and J by 1 base, leaving 14 bases between them. CDR3 length: 15 residues. Germline lookup yields CDR1 GTSNPN and CDR2 SVGIG (reference sequence). The CDR3 is CAWLVGGLNTGELFF. For the CDR3, the DNA is TGTGCCTGGCTGGTCGGCGGGTTGAACACCGGGGAGCTGTTTTTT.

The chain recombines TRBV11-2 with TRBJ1-1; 9 bases are shared with TRBD1. With V trimmed by 4 bases and J by 4 bases, 7 bases remained unmatched. Germline lookup yields CDR1 SGHAT and CDR2 FQNNGV. The CDR3 totals 15 residues. The CDR3 spells CASSSYRGRGTEAFF. The CDR3, as DNA: TGTGCCAGCAGCTCTTACAGGGGGCGAGGCACTGAAGCTTTCTTT.

The chain combines TRBV5-1 with TRBJ1-2, with a possible D match to TRBD1 (5 bases). Looked up from germline, CDR1 is SGHRS and CDR2 is YFSETQ. The CDR3 spans 14 residues. Trimming took 0 bases from V and 3 from J, leaving 9 bases between them. The CDR3 reads CASSLGVTDYGYTF. The CDR3 DNA follows: TGCGCCAGCAGCTTGGGGGTGACAGACTATGGCTACACCTTC.

The chain carries TRBV29-1 and TRBJ2-3; 15 nucleotides agree with TRBD2. V gave up 2 bases and J gave up 7 bases; unmatched junction bases: 10. The CDR3 contains 17 residues. Germline CDR1 is SQVTM and CDR2 is ANQGSEA. CDR3 sequence reads: CSVEPGLAGGLRNTQYF. The CDR3 DNA reads TGCAGCGTTGAACCTGGACTAGCGGGGGGGCTCAGGAATACGCAGTATTTT.

A remark on this clone: Sequence at one end of the junction differs from germline and may be a read error. The chain uses TRBV5-1 and TRBJ1-3; 12 nucleotides line up with TRBD1. The germline CDR1 and CDR2 sequences are SGHRS and YFSETQ. The CDR3 runs to 17 residues. CDR3: CAGSPGQGALSGNTIYF. CDR3 nucleotides: TGCGCCGGCAGCCCGGGACAGGGGGCACTCTCTGGAAACACCATATATTTT.

V is TRBV6-5 and J is TRBJ2-7; D may be TRBD1 (6 bases). Germline lookup yields CDR1 MNHEY and CDR2 SVGAGI. This CDR3 has 14 residues. Trimming cost V 2 bases and J 3 bases, with 11 bases left between them. CDR3 protein: CASSYTEQGYEQYF. The CDR3, as DNA: TGTGCCAGCAGTTACACTGAACAGGGCTACGAGCAGTACTTC.

J is TRBJ2-7 and V is TRBV2, with 7 nucleotides matching TRBD1. V shed 7 bases, J shed 2 bases, and the junction held 5 bases outside the gene matches. Germline values: CDR1 SNHLY, CDR2 FYNNEI. The CDR3 loop spans 13 amino acids. The CDR3: CASNEDRPYEQYF. As DNA, the CDR3 is TGTGCCAGCAACGAGGACAGGCCCTACGAGCAGTACTTC.

V and J are TRBV4-2 and TRBJ2-3; weak D call: TRBD1 (6 bases). The V gene lost 0 bases and the J gene lost 0 bases, with 13 bases spanning the gap. The CDR3 runs 17 residues. From germline, CDR1 is LGHNA and CDR2 YNFKEQ. The CDR3 is CASSQDVGGPSTDTQYF. The CDR3 region has the DNA TGTGCCAGCAGCCAAGATGTAGGGGGACCTAGCACAGATACGCAGTATTTT.

V and J are TRBV15 and TRBJ2-3; 8 bases agree with TRBD2. The CDR3 is 17 amino acids. Germline CDR1 and CDR2: LNHNV and YYDKDF (reference sequence). V gave up 1 base and J gave up 6 bases; unmatched junction bases: 12. The CDR3 protein is CATSRGGAGGIMDTQYF. In DNA, the CDR3 is TGTGCCACCAGCAGAGGTGGGGCGGGGGGTATTATGGATACGCAGTATTTT.

The rearrangement links TRBV30 to TRBJ2-5, with D hard to call. Gene TRBJ2-7 matches the end of the DNA better, so the J call may be wrong. From germline, CDR1 is GTSNPN and CDR2 SVGIG (reference sequence). The CDR3 length is 14 residues. Written as DNA, the CDR3 is TGTGCCTGGAGTTGGGCGCGCAGCTCCTACGAGCAGTACTTC. This translates into CAWSWARSSYEQYF.

The V and J genes are TRBV10-3 and TRBJ1-1; D might be TRBD1 (6 bases). V lost 0 bases to trimming and J lost 2 bases, with 13 bases between them. The CDR3 runs to 16 residues. Germline assignment: CDR1 ENHRY and CDR2 SYGVKD. The CDR3: CAISESPRGTNTEAFF. Written as DNA, the CDR3 is TGTGCCATCAGTGAGTCGCCCAGGGGAACCAACACTGAAGCTTTCTTT.